Reported below is one TCR beta chain. Germline CDR1 reads SGHDN; CDR2 reads FVKESK. This CDR3 is built from 13 residues. V gave up 1 base and J gave up 4 bases, with 7 bases separating them. This entry belongs to a study of blood T cell repertoires in COVID-19. As for the study in general: The study drew acute and convalescent COVID-19 samples from the United States, Italy and Spain. T cells, B-cell-depleted T cells, or PBMCs supplied cDNA or gDNA.

Authors' analysis steps: By means of reference gene primer amplification, nucleated cell counts were estimated. Here immunoSEQ multiplex PCR was the method, and the copy in TCRdb shows in-frame clones only, minus some. That table furnishes V, J and clone size, whereas the DNA furnished D and trimming. This table holds over 600,000 clones, about 87% found once. Material for sequencing was peripheral blood. The chain is built from TRBV14 and TRBJ1-1; no firm D call. The clonotype was recovered from a woman aged 18-30 years with acute or convalescent COVID-19. The CDR3 DNA is TGTGCCAGCAGCCAAGTAGCGAGCACTGAAGCTTTCTTT. Encoded protein: CASSQVASTEAFF.